This passage covers 5 T cell receptor beta chains from one sample sequenced in a study of cytomegalovirus exposure and HLA in healthy donors. The PCR ran on 60 Vbeta and 13 Jbeta primers. Sequencing was performed with immunoSEQ multiplex PCR; in TCRdb, only in-frame clones are kept and a portion is missing. The profile shows about 130,000 clones, 80% of them singletons. The sample was PBMCs. The receptors derive from a male donor in good health and CMV-seronegative.

This clone was recorded only once. The chain recombines TRBV29-1 with TRBJ1-2; 8 bases align to TRBD1. V lost 7 bases and J lost 2; bases outside the gene matches: 6. The CDR3 has 13 residues. Germline CDR1 reads SQVTM; CDR2 reads ANQGSEA. The DNA for the CDR3 is TGCAGCGCCCGTGGACAGGGAAACTATGGCTACACCTTC. Protein product: CSARGQGNYGYTF.

The chain joins TRBV30 to TRBJ2-1; 9 bases agree with TRBD2. V lost 0 bases, J lost 8 bases, and 17 bases stayed unmatched. CDR1 is GTSNPN, CDR2 SVGIG, per germline (reference sequence). The CDR3 runs 18 residues. CDR3 coding DNA: TGTGCCTGGAGTGTAGCAGTCAGCGGGGGGCTCTGGGTGTATGAGCAGTTCTTC. Its protein is CAWSVAVSGGLWVYEQFF.

The chain recombines TRBV11-2 with TRBJ1-1; D not certain. V dropped 4 bases and J dropped 5 bases, with 11 bases sitting between them. The CDR3 runs to 13 residues. Germline CDR1 is SGHAT and CDR2 is FQNNGV. Written as DNA, the CDR3 is TGTGCCAGCAGCTCCCCGGGAGGGACTGAAGCTTTCTTT. It specifies CASSSPGGTEAFF.

This clone was found a few times. The chain joins TRBV6-4 to TRBJ2-4, with D perhaps matching TRBD1 (5 bases). The CDR3 contains 17 residues. Per the germline V gene, CDR1 is MRHNA and CDR2 is SNTAGT. Trimming pared 0 bases from V and 0 bases from J, leaving 12 bases between. The CDR3 reads CASSDSRQILAKNIQYF. The CDR3 DNA reads TGTGCCAGCAGTGACTCGAGACAGATTCTAGCCAAAAACATTCAGTACTTC.

Comment on this clone: At the DNA level, this CDR3 is encoded by other sequences in the same sample as well. V usage is TRBV6-5 and J usage is TRBJ2-7, with D unresolved. The ends were cut back, 0 bases at V and 0 bases at J, with 3 bases in the middle. The CDR3 extends over 13 amino acids. Looked up from germline, CDR1 is MNHEY and CDR2 is SVGAGI. The CDR3 region is CASSYSSSYEQYF. As DNA, the CDR3 is TGTGCCAGCAGTTACTCCAGCTCCTACGAGCAGTACTTC.